These T cell receptor beta chains were read from a single sample in a study of shared clonotypes between healthy human individuals. Sequencing used immunoSEQ multiplex PCR; TCRdb keeps in-frame clones, though not all of them. The sample lists millions of clones; 90% to 95% were seen once. Sequencing used naive CD4+ T cells sorted from blood. These receptors were obtained from a man in his late teens or twenties in good health. Each CDR3 is given with its conserved first and last residue. The order of the fields is J gene, CDR3 length, V gene, D gene, clone size, CDR3 DNA, CDR3 protein. A D gene is named only where the DNA matches it firmly. Clone size is stated in some rows and not others, as once, few, many or a class when expanded.

j_gene: TRBJ1-1
len: 14
v_gene: TRBV7-9
d_gene: TRBD1
abundance: .
CDR3nt: TGTGCCAGCAGCCGGGACAGCATGAACACTGAAGCTTTCTTT
CDR3aa: CASSRDSMNTEAFF

j_gene: TRBJ1-3
len: 15
v_gene: TRBV9
d_gene: .
abundance: .
CDR3nt: TGTGCCAGCAGCGACTTGAGGGGCTCTGGAAACACCATATATTTT
CDR3aa: CASSDLRGSGNTIYF

j_gene: TRBJ2-3
len: 17
v_gene: TRBV5-1
d_gene: TRBD2
abundance: .
CDR3nt: TGCGCCAGCAGCTTGGCCGGAGCGGGGAGTAGCACAGATACGCAGTATTTT
CDR3aa: CASSLAGAGSSTDTQYF

j_gene: TRBJ1-6
len: 16
v_gene: TRBV5-6
d_gene: .
abundance: .
CDR3nt: TGTGCCAGCACCCTGGACGGGAGCTCCTATAATTCACCCCTCCACTTT
CDR3aa: CASTLDGSSYNSPLHF

j_gene: TRBJ2-3
len: 16
v_gene: TRBV5-1
d_gene: .
abundance: .
CDR3nt: TGCGCCAGCAGCTTGGAAGGGGGTTTGGGCACAGATACGCAGTATTTT
CDR3aa: CASSLEGGLGTDTQYF

j_gene: TRBJ1-2
len: 15
v_gene: TRBV5-4
d_gene: .
abundance: .
CDR3nt: TGTGCCAGCAACAGAGGGACCGGAGCTAACTATGGCTACACCTTC
CDR3aa: CASNRGTGANYGYTF

j_gene: TRBJ1-6
len: 12
v_gene: TRBV5-1
d_gene: .
abundance: few
CDR3nt: TGCGCCAGCTGGTTCTGGGTGGAACCCCTCCACTTT
CDR3aa: CASWFWVEPLHF

j_gene: TRBJ2-7
len: 15
v_gene: TRBV19
d_gene: TRBD1
abundance: .
CDR3nt: TGTGCCAGTAGTCCAACGACAGGGATCCCCGACGAGCAGTACTTC
CDR3aa: CASSPTTGIPDEQYF

j_gene: TRBJ2-5
len: 14
v_gene: TRBV15
d_gene: .
abundance: .
CDR3nt: TGTGCCACCAGCAGAGATCGCGTGGTAGAGACCCAGTACTTC
CDR3aa: CATSRDRVVETQYF

j_gene: TRBJ2-7
len: 14
v_gene: TRBV7-2
d_gene: TRBD2
abundance: once
CDR3nt: TGTGCCAGCAGCACTAGCGGGGCCTCTCGGGAGCAGTACTTC
CDR3aa: CASSTSGASREQYF

j_gene: TRBJ2-7
len: 15
v_gene: TRBV27
d_gene: TRBD2
abundance: .
CDR3nt: TGTGCCAGCAGTCTCAATAGCGGGTACTCCTACGAGCAGTACTTC
CDR3aa: CASSLNSGYSYEQYF

j_gene: TRBJ2-3
len: 17
v_gene: TRBV15
d_gene: TRBD2
abundance: .
CDR3nt: TGTGCCACCAGCAGGGCCGGGACTAGCGGGAAGGTAGATACGCAGTATTTT
CDR3aa: CATSRAGTSGKVDTQYF

j_gene: TRBJ2-7
len: 18
v_gene: TRBV12-5
d_gene: .
abundance: .
CDR3nt: TGTGCTAGTGGTTTGGCAACGAAGGACACCTCTTTAACCTACGAGCAGTACTTC
CDR3aa: CASGLATKDTSLTYEQYF

j_gene: TRBJ2-7
len: 13
v_gene: TRBV7-9
d_gene: .
abundance: once
CDR3nt: TGTGCCAGCAGCATCCAGGGTTCCTACGAGCAGTACTTC
CDR3aa: CASSIQGSYEQYF

j_gene: TRBJ2-1
len: 15
v_gene: TRBV2
d_gene: .
abundance: .
CDR3nt: TGTGCCAGCAGTTTGACTAGTGGCTCCTACAATGAGCAGTTCTTC
CDR3aa: CASSLTSGSYNEQFF

j_gene: TRBJ2-7
len: 16
v_gene: TRBV29-1
d_gene: TRBD2
abundance: .
CDR3nt: TGCAGCGTTGAAGATCCCATACGGGGGGTACGGAACGAGCAGTACTTC
CDR3aa: CSVEDPIRGVRNEQYF

j_gene: TRBJ2-7
len: 14
v_gene: TRBV29-1
d_gene: TRBD1
abundance: .
CDR3nt: TGCAGCGTTGACCGGACAGGGGGTTTTAACGAGCAGTACTTC
CDR3aa: CSVDRTGGFNEQYF

j_gene: TRBJ1-3
len: 14
v_gene: TRBV5-1
d_gene: .
abundance: .
CDR3nt: TGCGCCAGCAGCTTGGGGGGGACTGGAAACACCATATATTTT
CDR3aa: CASSLGGTGNTIYF

j_gene: TRBJ1-3
len: 14
v_gene: TRBV28
d_gene: TRBD1
abundance: .
CDR3nt: TGTGCCAGCAGTTTGCAGGGGGCGCGGAACACCATATATTTT
CDR3aa: CASSLQGARNTIYF

j_gene: TRBJ2-7
len: 14
v_gene: TRBV27
d_gene: TRBD1
abundance: .
CDR3nt: TGTGCCAGCAGCCGAACAGGGGCGCGCCACGAGCAGTACTTC
CDR3aa: CASSRTGARHEQYF

j_gene: TRBJ2-7
len: 12
v_gene: TRBV11-2
d_gene: .
abundance: once
CDR3nt: TGTGCCAGCAGCTTAGGCTTCTACGAGCAGTACTTC
CDR3aa: CASSLGFYEQYF

j_gene: TRBJ2-3
len: 15
v_gene: TRBV7-2
d_gene: .
abundance: .
CDR3nt: TGTGCCAGCAGCTTAGCAGCAGGGGGCACAGATACGCAGTATTTT
CDR3aa: CASSLAAGGTDTQYF

j_gene: TRBJ1-2
len: 15
v_gene: TRBV14
d_gene: .
abundance: .
CDR3nt: TGTGCCAGCAGCCAAGATACGCGGTTGAACTATGGCTACACCTTC
CDR3aa: CASSQDTRLNYGYTF

j_gene: TRBJ2-5
len: 12
v_gene: TRBV10-3
d_gene: .
abundance: once
CDR3nt: TGTGCCATCAGTGGGCAGGGAGAGACCCAGTACTTC
CDR3aa: CAISGQGETQYF

j_gene: TRBJ2-7
len: 16
v_gene: TRBV5-6
d_gene: TRBD2
abundance: .
CDR3nt: TGTGCCAGCAGCTTGGCCGGGAGGGATAGCTCCTACGAGCAGTACTTC
CDR3aa: CASSLAGRDSSYEQYF

j_gene: TRBJ2-6
len: 15
v_gene: TRBV19
d_gene: .
abundance: .
CDR3nt: TGTGCCAGTAAGACAGGCGCATCTGGGGCCAACGTCCTGACTTTC
CDR3aa: CASKTGASGANVLTF

j_gene: TRBJ2-3
len: 18
v_gene: TRBV4-2
d_gene: .
abundance: once
CDR3nt: TGTGCCAGCAGCCAAGAAGCGGACAGACTTATTAGCACAGATACGCAGTATTTT
CDR3aa: CASSQEADRLISTDTQYF

j_gene: TRBJ2-7
len: 13
v_gene: TRBV10-1
d_gene: TRBD1
abundance: .
CDR3nt: TGCGCCAGCAGTGTGGGACAGACCTACGAGCAGTACTTC
CDR3aa: CASSVGQTYEQYF

j_gene: TRBJ2-7
len: 14
v_gene: TRBV19
d_gene: TRBD1
abundance: .
CDR3nt: TGTGCCAGTACCGGGACAGGGCGTAACTACGAGCAGTACTTC
CDR3aa: CASTGTGRNYEQYF

j_gene: TRBJ2-7
len: 14
v_gene: TRBV19
d_gene: .
abundance: .
CDR3nt: TGTGCCAGTAGACCGGGACATCTCTCCTACGAGCAGTACTTC
CDR3aa: CASRPGHLSYEQYF

j_gene: TRBJ1-6
len: 13
v_gene: TRBV14
d_gene: .
abundance: .
CDR3nt: TGTGCCAGCAGCCAAGATCGCTACTCACCCCTCCACTTT
CDR3aa: CASSQDRYSPLHF

j_gene: TRBJ1-6
len: 14
v_gene: TRBV2
d_gene: .
abundance: .
CDR3nt: TGTGCCAGCAGTGACGGGGGGGGGAATTCACCCCTCCACTTT
CDR3aa: CASSDGGGNSPLHF

j_gene: TRBJ2-3
len: 16
v_gene: TRBV10-2
d_gene: .
abundance: .
CDR3nt: TGCGCCAGCAGTGGGGGTTCAAGCAGTAACGCAGATACGCAGTATTTT
CDR3aa: CASSGGSSSNADTQYF

j_gene: TRBJ1-5
len: 15
v_gene: TRBV7-2
d_gene: .
abundance: .
CDR3nt: TGTGCCAGCAGCAAAGACGGTAGAAGCAATCAGCCCCAGCATTTT
CDR3aa: CASSKDGRSNQPQHF

j_gene: TRBJ1-6
len: 15
v_gene: TRBV7-8
d_gene: TRBD1
abundance: .
CDR3nt: TGTGCCAGCAGCTTTGTGGGACAGTTAAGTTCACCCCTCCACTTT
CDR3aa: CASSFVGQLSSPLHF

j_gene: TRBJ2-5
len: 12
v_gene: TRBV29-1
d_gene: TRBD1
abundance: .
CDR3nt: TGCAGCGCGAACAGGGGCCAAGAGACCCAGTACTTC
CDR3aa: CSANRGQETQYF

j_gene: TRBJ1-1
len: 13
v_gene: TRBV7-3
d_gene: .
abundance: .
CDR3nt: TGTGCCAGCAGCTTCTCGATGAACACTGAAGCTTTCTTT
CDR3aa: CASSFSMNTEAFF

j_gene: TRBJ1-4
len: 12
v_gene: TRBV29-1
d_gene: .
abundance: .
CDR3nt: TGCAGCGTTGAATATGGGGCAGAAAAACTGTTTTTT
CDR3aa: CSVEYGAEKLFF

j_gene: TRBJ1-1
len: 13
v_gene: TRBV5-5
d_gene: .
abundance: .
CDR3nt: TGTGCCAGCAGCTACAGGGCCTCCACTGAAGCTTTCTTT
CDR3aa: CASSYRASTEAFF

j_gene: TRBJ2-5
len: 14
v_gene: TRBV4-1
d_gene: .
abundance: .
CDR3nt: TGCGCCAGCAGCCAGCCAACAGGGTTAGAGACCCAGTACTTC
CDR3aa: CASSQPTGLETQYF

j_gene: TRBJ1-5
len: 14
v_gene: TRBV6-6
d_gene: .
abundance: .
CDR3nt: TGTGCCAGCAGTTACTCGAGTACTCCCAGGGCCCAGCATTTT
CDR3aa: CASSYSSTPRAQHF

j_gene: TRBJ2-6
len: 19
v_gene: TRBV7-2
d_gene: TRBD1
abundance: .
CDR3nt: TGTGCCAGCAGCTCGCCTCCGGGACAGGGTAGCTCTGGGGCCAACGTCCTGACTTTC
CDR3aa: CASSSPPGQGSSGANVLTF

j_gene: TRBJ2-5
len: 14
v_gene: TRBV27
d_gene: TRBD2
abundance: .
CDR3nt: TGTGCCAGCAGTTCAGCGGGAGTCTTTGAGACCCAGTACTTC
CDR3aa: CASSSAGVFETQYF

j_gene: TRBJ2-3
len: 14
v_gene: TRBV9
d_gene: TRBD2
abundance: .
CDR3nt: TGTGCCAGCAGCGGTAGCGGGAGGACAGATACGCAGTATTTT
CDR3aa: CASSGSGRTDTQYF

j_gene: TRBJ2-3
len: 16
v_gene: TRBV11-3
d_gene: .
abundance: .
CDR3nt: TGTGCCAGCATACTGTCGTCGGGGGATTGCACAGATACGCAGTATTTT
CDR3aa: CASILSSGDCTDTQYF